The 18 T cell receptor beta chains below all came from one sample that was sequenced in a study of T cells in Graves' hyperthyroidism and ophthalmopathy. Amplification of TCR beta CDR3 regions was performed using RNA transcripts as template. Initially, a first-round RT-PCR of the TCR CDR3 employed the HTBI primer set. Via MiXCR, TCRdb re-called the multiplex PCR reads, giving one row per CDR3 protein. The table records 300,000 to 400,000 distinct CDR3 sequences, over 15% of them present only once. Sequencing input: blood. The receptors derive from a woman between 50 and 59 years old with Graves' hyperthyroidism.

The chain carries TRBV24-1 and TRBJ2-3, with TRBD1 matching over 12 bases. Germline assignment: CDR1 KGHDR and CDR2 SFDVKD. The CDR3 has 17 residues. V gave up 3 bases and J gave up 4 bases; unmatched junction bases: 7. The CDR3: CATSDPGTGGESDTQYF. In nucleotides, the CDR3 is TGTGCCACCAGTGATCCGGGGACAGGGGGCGAGTCAGATACGCAGTATTTT.

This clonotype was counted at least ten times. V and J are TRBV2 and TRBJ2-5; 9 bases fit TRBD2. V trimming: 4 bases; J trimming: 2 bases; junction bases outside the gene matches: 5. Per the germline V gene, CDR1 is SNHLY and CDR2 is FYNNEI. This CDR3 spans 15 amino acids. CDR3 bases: TGTGCCAGCAGTGCTAGACTAGCGGCACAAGAGACCCAGTACTTC. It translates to CASSARLAAQETQYF.

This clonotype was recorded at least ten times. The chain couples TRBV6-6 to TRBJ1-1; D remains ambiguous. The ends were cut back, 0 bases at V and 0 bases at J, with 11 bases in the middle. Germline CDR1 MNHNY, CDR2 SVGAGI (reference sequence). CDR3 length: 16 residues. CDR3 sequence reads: CASSYSIGFMNTEAFF. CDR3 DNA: TGTGCCAGCAGTTACTCGATTGGGTTTATGAACACTGAAGCTTTCTTT.

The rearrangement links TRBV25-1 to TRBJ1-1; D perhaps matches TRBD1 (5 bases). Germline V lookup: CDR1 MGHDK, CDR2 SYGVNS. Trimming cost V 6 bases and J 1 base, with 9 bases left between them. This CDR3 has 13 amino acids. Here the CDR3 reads CASRGDGNTEAFF. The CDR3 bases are TGTGCCAGCAGGGGGGACGGGAACACTGAAGCTTTCTTT.

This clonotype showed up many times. The CDR3 DNA is TGTGCCAGCAGTGGCCGTTACAATGAGCAGTTCTTC. As protein: CASSGRYNEQFF. The chain employs TRBV6-1 and TRBJ2-1; D call uncertain. The CDR3 has 12 amino acids. CDR1 is MNHNS, CDR2 SASEGT, per germline. Trimming took 4 bases from V and 4 from J, leaving 5 bases between them.

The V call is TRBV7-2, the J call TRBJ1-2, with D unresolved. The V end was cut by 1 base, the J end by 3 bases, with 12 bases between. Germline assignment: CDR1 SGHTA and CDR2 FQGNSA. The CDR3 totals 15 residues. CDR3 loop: CASSLVHPSDYGYTF. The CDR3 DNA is TGTGCCAGCAGCTTAGTGCATCCGAGCGACTATGGCTACACCTTC.

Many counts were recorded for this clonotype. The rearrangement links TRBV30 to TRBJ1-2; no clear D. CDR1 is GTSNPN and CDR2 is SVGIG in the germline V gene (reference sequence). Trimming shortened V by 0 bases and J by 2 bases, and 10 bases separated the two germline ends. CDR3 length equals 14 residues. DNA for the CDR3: TGTGCCTGGAGTGTACCCCCTCGAAACTATGGCTACACCTTC. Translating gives CAWSVPPRNYGYTF.

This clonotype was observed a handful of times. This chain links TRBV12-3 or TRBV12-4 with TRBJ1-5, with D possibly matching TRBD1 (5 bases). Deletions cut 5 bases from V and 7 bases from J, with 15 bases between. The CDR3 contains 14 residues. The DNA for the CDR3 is TGTGCCAGCAGTCCAGAATGGAGGGGACAGCCCCAGCATTTT. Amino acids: CASSPEWRGQPQHF.

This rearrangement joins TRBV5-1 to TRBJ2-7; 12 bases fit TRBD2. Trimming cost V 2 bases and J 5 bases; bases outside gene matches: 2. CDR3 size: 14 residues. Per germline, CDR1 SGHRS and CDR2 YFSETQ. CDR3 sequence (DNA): TGCGCCAGCAGCTTCTCTAGCGGGAGGGACGAGCAGTACTTC. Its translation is CASSFSSGRDEQYF.

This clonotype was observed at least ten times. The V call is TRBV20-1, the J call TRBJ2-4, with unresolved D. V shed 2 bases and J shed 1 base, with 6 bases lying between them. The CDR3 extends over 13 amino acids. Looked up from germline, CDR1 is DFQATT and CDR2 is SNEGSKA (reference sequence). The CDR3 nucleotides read TGCAGTGCTAGAACGGCGGCCAAAAACATTCAGTACTTC. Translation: CSARTAAKNIQYF.

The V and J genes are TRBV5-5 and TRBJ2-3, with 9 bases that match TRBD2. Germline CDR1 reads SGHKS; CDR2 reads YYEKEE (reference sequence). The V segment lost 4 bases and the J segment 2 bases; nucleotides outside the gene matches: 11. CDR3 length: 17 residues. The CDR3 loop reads CASSPLTSGTYTDTQYF. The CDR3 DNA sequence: TGTGCCAGCAGCCCATTGACTAGCGGAACTTACACAGATACGCAGTATTTT.

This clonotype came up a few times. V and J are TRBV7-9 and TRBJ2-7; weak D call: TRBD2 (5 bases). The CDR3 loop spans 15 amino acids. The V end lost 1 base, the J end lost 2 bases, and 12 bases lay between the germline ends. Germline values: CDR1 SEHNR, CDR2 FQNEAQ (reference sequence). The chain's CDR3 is CASSLGPGNTYEQYF. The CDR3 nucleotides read TGTGCCAGCAGCTTAGGTCCGGGAAACACCTACGAGCAGTACTTC. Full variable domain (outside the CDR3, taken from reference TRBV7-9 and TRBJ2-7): DTGVSQNPRHKITKRGQNVTFRCDPISEHNRLYWYRQTLGQGPEFLTYFQNEAQLEKSRLLSDRFSAERPKGSFSTLEIQRTEQGDSAMYLCASSLGPGNTYEQYFGPGTRLTVT.

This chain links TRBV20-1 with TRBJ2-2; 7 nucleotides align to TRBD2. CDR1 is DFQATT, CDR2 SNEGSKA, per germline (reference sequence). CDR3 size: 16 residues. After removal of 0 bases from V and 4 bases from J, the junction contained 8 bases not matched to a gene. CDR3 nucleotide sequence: TGCAGTGCTAGAGATGGTGGGAGGGCGGGCACCGGGGAGCTGTTTTTT. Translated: CSARDGGRAGTGELFF.

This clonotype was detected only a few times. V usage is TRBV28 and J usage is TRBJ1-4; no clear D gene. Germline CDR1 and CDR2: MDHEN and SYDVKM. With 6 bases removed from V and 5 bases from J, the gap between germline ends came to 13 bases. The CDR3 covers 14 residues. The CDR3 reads CASSYYNENEKLFF. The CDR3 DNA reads TGTGCCAGCAGCTACTATAATGAGAATGAAAAACTGTTTTTT.

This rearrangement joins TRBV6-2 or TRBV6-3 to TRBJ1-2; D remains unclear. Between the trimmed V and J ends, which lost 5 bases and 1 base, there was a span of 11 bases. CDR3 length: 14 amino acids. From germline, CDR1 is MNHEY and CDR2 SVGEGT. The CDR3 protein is CASSPTPGNYGYTF. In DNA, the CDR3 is TGTGCCAGCAGTCCCACCCCGGGTAACTATGGCTACACCTTC.

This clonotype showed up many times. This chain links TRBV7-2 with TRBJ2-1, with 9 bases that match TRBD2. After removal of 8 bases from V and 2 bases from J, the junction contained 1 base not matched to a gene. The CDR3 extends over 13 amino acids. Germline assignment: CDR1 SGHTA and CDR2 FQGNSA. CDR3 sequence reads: CASQRGAYNEQFF. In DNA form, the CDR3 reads TGTGCCAGCCAGCGGGGGGCCTACAATGAGCAGTTCTTC.

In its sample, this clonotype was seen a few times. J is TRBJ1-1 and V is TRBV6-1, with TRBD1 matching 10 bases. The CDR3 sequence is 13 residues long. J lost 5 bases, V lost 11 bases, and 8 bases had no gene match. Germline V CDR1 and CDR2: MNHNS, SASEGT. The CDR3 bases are TGTGCCGGCTCTGACAGGGGGCTTACTGAAGCTTTCTTT. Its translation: CAGSDRGLTEAFF.

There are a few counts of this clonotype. As DNA, the CDR3 is TGCAGTGCTCGGGGGGCCTCTGGAAACACCATATATTTT. Its translation is CSARGASGNTIYF. The chain recombines TRBV20-1 with TRBJ1-3; possible D gene TRBD1, 6 bases. Germline V lookup: CDR1 DFQATT, CDR2 SNEGSKA (reference sequence). Trimming took 5 bases from V and 0 from J, leaving 8 bases between them. The CDR3 totals 13 residues.